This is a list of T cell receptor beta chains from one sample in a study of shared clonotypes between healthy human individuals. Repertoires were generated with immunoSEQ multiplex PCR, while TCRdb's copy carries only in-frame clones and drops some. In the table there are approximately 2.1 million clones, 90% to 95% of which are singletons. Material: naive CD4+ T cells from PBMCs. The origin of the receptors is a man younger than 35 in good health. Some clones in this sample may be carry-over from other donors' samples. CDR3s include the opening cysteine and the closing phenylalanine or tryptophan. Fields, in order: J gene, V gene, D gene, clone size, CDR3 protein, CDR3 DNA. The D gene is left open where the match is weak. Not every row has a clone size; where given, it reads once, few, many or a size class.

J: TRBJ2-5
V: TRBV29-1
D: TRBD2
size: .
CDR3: CSVVSGRAGQYF
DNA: TGCAGCGTTGTTAGCGGGAGGGCAGGGCAGTACTTC

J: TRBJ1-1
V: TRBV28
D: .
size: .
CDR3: CASSGPGQVSTEAFF
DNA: TGTGCCAGCAGTGGCCCGGGACAAGTATCCACTGAAGCTTTCTTT

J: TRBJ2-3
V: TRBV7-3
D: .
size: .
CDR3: CASSPGSDTQYF
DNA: TGTGCCAGCAGCCCAGGGTCAGATACGCAGTATTTT

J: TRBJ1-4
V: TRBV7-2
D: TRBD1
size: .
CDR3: CASSLLGGADEKLFF
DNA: TGTGCCAGCAGCTTATTAGGGGGCGCGGATGAAAAACTGTTTTTT

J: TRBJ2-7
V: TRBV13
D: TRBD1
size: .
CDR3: CASSPNRGYSYEQYF
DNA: TGTGCCAGCAGCCCGAACAGGGGGTATTCCTACGAGCAGTACTTC

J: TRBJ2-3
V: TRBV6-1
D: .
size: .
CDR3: CASSIRPGATDTQYF
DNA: TGTGCCAGCAGCATTAGGCCAGGGGCCACAGATACGCAGTATTTT

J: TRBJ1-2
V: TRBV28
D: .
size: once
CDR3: CASSAPRGGVNYGYTF
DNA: TGTGCCAGCAGTGCCCCCAGGGGAGGGGTAAACTATGGCTACACCTTC

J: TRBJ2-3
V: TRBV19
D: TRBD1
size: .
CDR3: CASSMGQGATDTQYF
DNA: TGTGCCAGTAGTATGGGACAGGGGGCCACAGATACGCAGTATTTT

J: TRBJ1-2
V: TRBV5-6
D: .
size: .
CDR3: CASSLRGAYGYTF
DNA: TGTGCCAGCAGCTTGCGGGGTGCGTATGGCTACACCTTC

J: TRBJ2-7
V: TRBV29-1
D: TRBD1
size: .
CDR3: CSVGGQRAKYEQYF
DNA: TGCAGCGTTGGGGGACAGCGAGCCAAATACGAGCAGTACTTC

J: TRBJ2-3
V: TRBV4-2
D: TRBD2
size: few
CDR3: CASSPIAGGQRDTQYF
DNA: TGTGCCAGCAGCCCCATAGCGGGAGGACAGCGGGATACGCAGTATTTT

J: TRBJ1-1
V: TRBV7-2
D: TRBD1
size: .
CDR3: CASSLAGTGAYTEAFF
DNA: TGTGCCAGCAGCTTAGCAGGGACAGGGGCCTACACTGAAGCTTTCTTT

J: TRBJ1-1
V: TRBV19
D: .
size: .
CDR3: CASRMDSLYTEAFF
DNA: TGTGCCAGTAGAATGGACAGTCTTTACACTGAAGCTTTCTTT

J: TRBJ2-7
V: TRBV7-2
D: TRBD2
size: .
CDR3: CASSSESGGPYEQYF
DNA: TGTGCCAGCAGCTCCGAGTCGGGGGGACCCTACGAGCAGTACTTC

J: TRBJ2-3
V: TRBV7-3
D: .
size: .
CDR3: CASSPSSTDTQYF
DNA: TGTGCCAGCAGCCCGAGTAGCACAGATACGCAGTATTTT

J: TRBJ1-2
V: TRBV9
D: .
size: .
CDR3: CASSPRSRGRDYGYTF
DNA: TGTGCCAGCAGCCCTAGATCTCGGGGCAGAGACTATGGCTACACCTTC

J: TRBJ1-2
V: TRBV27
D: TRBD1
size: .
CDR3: CASSLFGAGQPTNYGYTF
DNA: TGTGCCAGCAGTTTATTCGGGGCGGGACAGCCTACCAACTATGGCTACACCTTC

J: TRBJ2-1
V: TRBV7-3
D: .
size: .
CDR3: CASSSGLRNEQFF
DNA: TGTGCCAGCAGCTCGGGACTCCGCAATGAGCAGTTCTTC

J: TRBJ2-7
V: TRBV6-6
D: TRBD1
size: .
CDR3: CASSRQGLSLDEQYF
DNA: TGTGCCAGCAGTCGACAGGGCTTGAGTTTGGACGAGCAGTACTTC

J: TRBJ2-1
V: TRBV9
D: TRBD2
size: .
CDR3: CASSVLTGGTYNEQFF
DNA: TGTGCCAGCAGCGTTCTAACGGGAGGAACCTACAATGAGCAGTTCTTC

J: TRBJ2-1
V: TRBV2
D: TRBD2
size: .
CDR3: CASSLAGEPLSSYNEQFF
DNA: TGTGCCAGCAGTCTAGCGGGAGAGCCACTGAGCTCCTACAATGAGCAGTTCTTC

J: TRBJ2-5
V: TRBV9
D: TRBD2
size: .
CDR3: CASSTQGGGVETQYF
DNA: TGTGCCAGCAGCACCCAGGGTGGGGGGGTAGAGACCCAGTACTTC

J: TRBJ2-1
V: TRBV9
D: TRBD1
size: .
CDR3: CASSAEGARGYNEQFF
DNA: TGTGCCAGCAGCGCTGAGGGGGCCCGGGGCTACAATGAGCAGTTCTTC